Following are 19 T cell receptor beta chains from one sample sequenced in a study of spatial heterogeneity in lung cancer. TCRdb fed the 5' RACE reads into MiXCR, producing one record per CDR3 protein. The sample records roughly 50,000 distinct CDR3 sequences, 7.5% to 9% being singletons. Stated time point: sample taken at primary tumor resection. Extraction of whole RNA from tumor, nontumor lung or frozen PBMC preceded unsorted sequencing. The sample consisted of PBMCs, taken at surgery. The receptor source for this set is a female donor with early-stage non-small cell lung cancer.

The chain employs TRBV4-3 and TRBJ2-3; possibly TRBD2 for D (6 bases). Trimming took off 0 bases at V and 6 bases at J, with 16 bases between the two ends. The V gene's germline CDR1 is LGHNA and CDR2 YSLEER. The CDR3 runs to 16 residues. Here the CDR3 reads CASSQEGTYNTDTQYF. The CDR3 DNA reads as TGCGCCAGCAGCCAAGAGGGGACTTATAATACGGATACGCAGTATTTT.

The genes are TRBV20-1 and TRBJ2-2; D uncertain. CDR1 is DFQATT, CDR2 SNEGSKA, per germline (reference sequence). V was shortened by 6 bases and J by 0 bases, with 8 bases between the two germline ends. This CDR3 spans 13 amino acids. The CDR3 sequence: CSAPISNTGELFF. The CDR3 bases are TGCAGTGCGCCTATATCGAACACCGGGGAGCTGTTTTTT.

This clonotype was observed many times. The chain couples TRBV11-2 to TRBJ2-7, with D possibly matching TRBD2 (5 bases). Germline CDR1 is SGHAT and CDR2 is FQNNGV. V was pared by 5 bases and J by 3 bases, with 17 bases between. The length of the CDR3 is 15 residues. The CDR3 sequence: CASSPEGKYIYEQYF. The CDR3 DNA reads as TGTGCCAGCAGCCCCGAGGGAAAGTATATCTACGAGCAGTACTTC.

DNA of the CDR3: TGTGCCAGCAGCCCCCAGAGCGGGCAAGAGACCCAGTACTTC. It yields the protein CASSPQSGQETQYF. V is TRBV7-2 and J is TRBJ2-5; tentative D call: TRBD2 (6 bases). Germline loops: CDR1 SGHTA, CDR2 FQGNSA. The CDR3 is made up of 14 amino acids. Trimming shortened V by 5 bases and J by 2 bases, and 12 bases separated the two germline ends.

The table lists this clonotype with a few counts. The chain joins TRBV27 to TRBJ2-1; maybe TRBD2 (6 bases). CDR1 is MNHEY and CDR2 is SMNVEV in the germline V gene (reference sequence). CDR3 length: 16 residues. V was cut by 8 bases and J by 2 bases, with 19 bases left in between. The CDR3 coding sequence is TGTGCCAGCTCTTCCCCAGCGGGCGCCGCCTACAATGAGCAGTTCTTC. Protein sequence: CASSSPAGAAYNEQFF.

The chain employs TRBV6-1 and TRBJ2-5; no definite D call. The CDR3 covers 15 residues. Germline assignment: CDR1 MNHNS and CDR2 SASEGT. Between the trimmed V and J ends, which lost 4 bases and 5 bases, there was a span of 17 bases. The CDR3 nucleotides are TGTGCCAGCAGTGGACCGGGTCCGCCGCGGGAGACCCAGTACTTC. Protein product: CASSGPGPPRETQYF.

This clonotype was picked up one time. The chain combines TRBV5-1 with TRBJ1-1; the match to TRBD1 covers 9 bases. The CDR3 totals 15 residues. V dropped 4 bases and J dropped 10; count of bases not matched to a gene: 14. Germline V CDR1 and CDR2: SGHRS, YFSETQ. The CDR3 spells CASSPTGQGPFGAFF. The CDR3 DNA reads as TGCGCCAGCAGCCCGACGGGACAGGGCCCCTTTGGAGCTTTCTTT.

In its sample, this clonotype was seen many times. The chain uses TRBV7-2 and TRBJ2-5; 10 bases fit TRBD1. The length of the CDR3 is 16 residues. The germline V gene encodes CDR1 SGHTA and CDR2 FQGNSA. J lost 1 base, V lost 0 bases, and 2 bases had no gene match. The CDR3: CASSLAGTGAQETQYF. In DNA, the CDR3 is TGTGCCAGCAGCTTAGCCGGGACAGGGGCCCAAGAGACCCAGTACTTC.

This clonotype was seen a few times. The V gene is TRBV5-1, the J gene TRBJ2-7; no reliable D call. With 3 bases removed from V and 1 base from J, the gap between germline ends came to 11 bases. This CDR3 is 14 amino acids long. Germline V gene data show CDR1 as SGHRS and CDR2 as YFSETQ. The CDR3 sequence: CASSSGGLSYEQYF. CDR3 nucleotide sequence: TGCGCCAGCAGCTCCGGTGGGCTTTCCTACGAGCAGTACTTC.

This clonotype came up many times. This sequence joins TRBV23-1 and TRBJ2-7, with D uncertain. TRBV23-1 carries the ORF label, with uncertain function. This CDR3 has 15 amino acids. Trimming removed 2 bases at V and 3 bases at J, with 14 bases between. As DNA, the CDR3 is TGCGCCAGCAGTCAAACGACGGTCCCGGGCTACGAGCAGTACTTC. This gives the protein CASSQTTVPGYEQYF.

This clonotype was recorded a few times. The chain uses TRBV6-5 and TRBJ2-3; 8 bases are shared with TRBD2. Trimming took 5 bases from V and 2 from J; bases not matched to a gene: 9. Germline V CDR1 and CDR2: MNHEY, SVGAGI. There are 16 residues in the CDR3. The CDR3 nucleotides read TGTGCCAGCAGTGGCCCGGCGGGGGGCTACACAGATACGCAGTATTTT. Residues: CASSGPAGGYTDTQYF.

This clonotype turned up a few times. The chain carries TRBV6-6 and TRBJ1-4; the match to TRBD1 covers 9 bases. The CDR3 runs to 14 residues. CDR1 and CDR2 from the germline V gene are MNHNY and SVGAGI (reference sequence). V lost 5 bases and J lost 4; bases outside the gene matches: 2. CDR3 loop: CASSTGQGNEKLFF. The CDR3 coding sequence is TGTGCCAGCAGTACGGGACAGGGTAATGAAAAACTGTTTTTT.

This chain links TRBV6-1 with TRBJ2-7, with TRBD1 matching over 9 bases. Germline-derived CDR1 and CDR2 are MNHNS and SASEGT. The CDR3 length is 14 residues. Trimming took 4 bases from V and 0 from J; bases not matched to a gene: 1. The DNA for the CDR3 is TGTGCCAGCAGTGGGACAGGGGCCTCCTACGAGCAGTACTTC. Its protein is CASSGTGASYEQYF.

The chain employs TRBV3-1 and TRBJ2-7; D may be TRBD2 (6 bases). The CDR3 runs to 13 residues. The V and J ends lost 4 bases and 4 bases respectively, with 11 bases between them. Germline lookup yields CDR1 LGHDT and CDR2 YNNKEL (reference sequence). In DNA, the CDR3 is TGTGCCAGCAGCCGCACCCGGGGGTACGAGCAGTACTTC. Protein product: CASSRTRGYEQYF.

The CDR3 reads CASSYSGEQFF. CDR3 bases: TGTGCCAGCAGCTACAGCGGTGAGCAGTTCTTC. V gene TRBV7-2 combines with J gene TRBJ2-1, with D possibly being TRBD2 (5 bases). CDR1 is SGHTA and CDR2 is FQGNSA in the germline V gene. V lost 4 bases to trimming and J lost 9 bases, with 7 bases between them. This CDR3 comprises 11 residues.

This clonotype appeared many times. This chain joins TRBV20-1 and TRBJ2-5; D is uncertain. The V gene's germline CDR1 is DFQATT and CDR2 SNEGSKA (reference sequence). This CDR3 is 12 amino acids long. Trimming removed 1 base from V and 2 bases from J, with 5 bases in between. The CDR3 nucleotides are TGCAGTGCTAGAGTCTGGCAAGAGACCCAGTACTTC. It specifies CSARVWQETQYF.

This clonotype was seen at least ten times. In nucleotides, the CDR3 is TGTGCCAGCAGTTTAATCTTCCAGACGGGACAGGCCTACAATGAGCAGTTCTTC. Translating gives CASSLIFQTGQAYNEQFF. The chain carries TRBV6-2 or TRBV6-3 and TRBJ2-1, with 8 bases fitting TRBD1. With 4 bases clipped from V and 2 bases from J, the junction kept 13 bases outside the gene matches. The CDR3 totals 18 residues. Germline CDR1 reads MNHEY; CDR2 reads SVGEGT.

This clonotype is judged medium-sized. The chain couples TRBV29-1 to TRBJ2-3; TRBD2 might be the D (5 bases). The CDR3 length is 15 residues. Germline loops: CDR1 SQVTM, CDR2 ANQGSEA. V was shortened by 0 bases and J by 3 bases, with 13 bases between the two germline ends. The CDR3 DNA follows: TGCAGCGTTGAAGATCTAGCCAAGGAGACAGATACGCAGTATTTT. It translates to CSVEDLAKETDTQYF.

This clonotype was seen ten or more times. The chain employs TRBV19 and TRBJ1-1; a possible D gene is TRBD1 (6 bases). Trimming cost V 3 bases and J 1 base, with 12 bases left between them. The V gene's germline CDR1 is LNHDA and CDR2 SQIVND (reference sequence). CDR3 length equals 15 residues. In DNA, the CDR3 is TGTGCCAGTAGTATTAGCCCGACAGGGAACACTGAAGCTTTCTTT. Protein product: CASSISPTGNTEAFF.